This T cell receptor beta chain was sequenced during a study of T cell responses to AZD1222 COVID-19 vaccine. Study results and caveats: Nearly half of spike-specific TCRs reportedly target unmutated variant regions. At baseline, seropositivity was found in only a handful of AZD1222 recipients. Two doses of AZD1222 preceded a rise in Spike-specific TCR breadth and depth. Most donors were white British, females outnumbered males, and clonal diversity was possibly underestimated.

Only in-frame clones appear in the TCRdb table, and some are missing; sequencing was by immunoSEQ multiplex PCR. The sample has 100,000 to 140,000 clones, around 90% seen once. About this clone itself: Its antigen is currently unknown.

Germline V gives CDR1 KGHSH, CDR2 LQKENI. This CDR3 comprises 15 residues. Trimming shortened V by 0 bases and J by 6 bases, and 15 bases separated the two germline ends. This TCR derives from an adult in good health. The rearrangement links TRBV18 to TRBJ2-7; either TRBD1 or TRBD2 may supply D (7 bases each). The sample here was peripheral blood, taken on day 0 of AZD1222 vaccination. DNA for the CDR3: TGTGCCAGCTCACCACCGGGGAGGGGGCAAGGCGAGCAGTACTTC. Translating it yields CASSPPGRGQGEQYF.